This T cell receptor (beta chain) comes out of a study of cytomegalovirus exposure and HLA in healthy donors. Study details: Prior work identified about 120 million unique TCR beta sequences in 150 million to 200 million T cells. Points from the study as a whole: Later on, a genetic analysis was performed. It linked a missense variant in DCLRE1C with V- and J-gene trimming of TCR beta. It was reportedly the case that the classifier diagnosed cytomegalovirus status with high specificity and sensitivity.

In the case of this clone: The antigen is not known.

Primers: 60 Vbeta forward and 13 Jbeta reverse. Libraries were prepared by immunoSEQ multiplex PCR; TCRdb keeps only in-frame clonotypes and omits some of them. The data show around 130,000 clones, about 74% seen once. The sequence derives from a woman between 45 and 65 years old in good health and CMV-seropositive. Sequencing used PBMCs.

CDR3 bases: TGTGCCAGCAGTTCGGGACAACGCAATCAGCCCCAGCATTTT. Protein: CASSSGQRNQPQHF. The rearrangement links TRBV27 to TRBJ1-5; tentatively, D is TRBD1 (6 bases). V was trimmed by 4 bases and J by 2 bases, leaving 9 bases between them. Germline V lookup: CDR1 MNHEY, CDR2 SMNVEV (reference sequence). The CDR3 loop spans 14 amino acids.